These 29 T cell receptor beta chains originate from one sample sequenced in a study of CD8+ T cells in alopecia areata. Sequencing used cDNA as its template, made by extracting RNA and reverse transcribing it. TCRdb's table, derived via immunoSEQ multiplex PCR, lists solely in-frame clones and lacks some. Among over 60,000 clones listed, around 45% were seen once. Described treatment: oral pan-JAK inhibitor, 5-10 mg twice daily. Sequencing was performed on CD8+ T cells sorted from blood, taken at approximately week 39, from a patient treated with tofacitinib. The receptors come from a human donor with alopecia areata.

Details on this clone: Sequence at one end of the junction differs from germline and may be a read error. The genes are TRBV25-1 and TRBJ2-4; the D gene is possibly TRBD2 (6 bases). Germline V gene sequence: CDR1 MGHDK, CDR2 SYGVNS. The CDR3 totals 13 residues. Here the CDR3 DNA reads TGTGCCAGCAGTGAAAGTGCCCGGGGGACGTCCGTCTTC. Translation: CASSESARGTSVF.

The chain employs TRBV11-2 and TRBJ1-2; 11 bases are shared with TRBD1. The J segment lost 4 bases and the V segment lost 4 bases, leaving 5 bases of the junction unmatched. CDR3 size: 15 residues. Per germline, CDR1 SGHAT and CDR2 FQNNGV. DNA for the CDR3: TGTGCCAGCAGCTCCGCCGGGACAGGGGGCTATGGCTACACCTTC. Protein product: CASSSAGTGGYGYTF.

The chain combines TRBV29-1 with TRBJ2-1; a possible D gene is TRBD2 (5 bases). CDR3 length: 10 amino acids. The germline V and J ends were trimmed by 7 bases and 14 bases, with 15 bases remaining between them. Germline V gene lookup returns CDR1 SQVTM and CDR2 ANQGSEA. CDR3 sequence (DNA): TGCAGCGCTAGAGCGTCGGAGGAGTTCTTC. This translates into CSARASEEFF.

This clone has a count of ten or more. A much larger clone lies one base from this, so it may be a read error. Other DNA variants within this sample encode the same CDR3. The chain combines TRBV7-9 with TRBJ1-1, with D hard to call. Germline V gene data show CDR1 as SEHNR and CDR2 as FQNEAQ (reference sequence). Trimming shortened V by 3 bases and J by 4 bases, and 6 bases separated the two germline ends. The CDR3 spans 12 residues. In nucleotides, the CDR3 is TGTGCCAGCAGCTTCGGAACCACTGAAGCTTTCTTT. As protein: CASSFGTTEAFF.

The rearrangement links TRBV5-1 to TRBJ2-5; TRBD2 is a possible D gene (5 bases). Trimming took off 3 bases at V and 5 bases at J, with 26 bases between the two ends. Germline V gene lookup returns CDR1 SGHRS and CDR2 YFSETQ. The CDR3 totals 18 residues. Here the CDR3 reads CASSSPAGGPIVRETQYF. CDR3 DNA sequence: TGCGCCAGCAGCTCCCCGGCGGGTGGACCTATAGTCCGGGAGACCCAGTACTTC.

The table lists this clone with a count of one. The rearrangement links TRBV4-1 to TRBJ2-1; D remains unclear. Trimming cost V 0 bases and J 7 bases, with 10 bases left between them. Germline lookup yields CDR1 MGHRA and CDR2 YSYEKL. The CDR3 has 14 amino acids. The CDR3 DNA reads TGCGCCAGCAGCCAAGATTTATTGGGGAATGAGCAGTTCTTC. This encodes CASSQDLLGNEQFF.

The rearrangement joins TRBV28 to TRBJ1-2; the D gene is possibly TRBD1 (6 bases). Germline values: CDR1 MDHEN, CDR2 SYDVKM. Trimming shortened V by 10 bases and J by 7 bases, and 25 bases separated the two germline ends. The length of the CDR3 is 15 residues. CDR3 amino acids: CATFPLGGAYGGYTF. The CDR3 DNA reads as TGTGCCACCTTCCCACTGGGGGGGGCTTATGGTGGCTACACCTTC.

This clone has just a few counts. The CDR3 is CSVRPAGTHGELFF. Written as DNA, the CDR3 is TGCAGCGTCCGGCCGGCAGGGACTCACGGGGAGCTGTTTTTT. The J gene is TRBJ2-2, the V gene TRBV29-1; D is possibly TRBD2 (6 bases). Looked up from germline, CDR1 is SQVTM and CDR2 is ANQGSEA. Trimming took off 6 bases at V and 7 bases at J, with 18 bases between the two ends. The CDR3 totals 14 residues.

This clone was seen only a few times. The chain couples TRBV29-1 to TRBJ2-7; 8 bases map to TRBD2. CDR3 length equals 16 residues. Germline CDR1 and CDR2: SQVTM and ANQGSEA. The CDR3 DNA follows: TGCACCTCACCACCCGGGAGGGCACCCAGCTCCTACGAGCAGTACTTC. Its protein product is CTSPPGRAPSSYEQYF.

The chain recombines TRBV4-3 with TRBJ2-5; perhaps D is TRBD1 or TRBD2 (5 bases each). V was shortened by 3 bases and J by 0 bases, with 11 bases between the two germline ends. The CDR3 extends over 15 amino acids. Germline V gives CDR1 LGHNA, CDR2 YSLEER. The DNA for the CDR3 is TGCGCCAGCAGCCAGGCCCTGGGACACCAAGAGACCCAGTACTTC. Translating gives CASSQALGHQETQYF.

This chain uses TRBV11-2 with TRBJ1-3; D unclear. Trimming took off 5 bases at V and 1 base at J, with 9 bases between the two ends. Germline CDR1 reads SGHAT; CDR2 reads FQNNGV. The CDR3 length is 14 residues. For the CDR3, the DNA is TGTGCCAGCAGCCCCAGGACTTCTGGAAACACCATATATTTT. It encodes CASSPRTSGNTIYF.

V and J are TRBV4-1 and TRBJ2-7; 10 bases are shared with TRBD1. CDR3 size: 14 residues. After removal of 4 bases from V and 3 bases from J, the junction contained 3 bases not matched to a gene. The germline V gene has CDR1 MGHRA and CDR2 YSYEKL. CDR3 region: CASSPRTGGYEQYF. For the CDR3, the DNA is TGCGCCAGCAGCCCCCGGACAGGGGGCTACGAGCAGTACTTC.

The J gene is TRBJ2-7, the V gene TRBV4-1; TRBD2 might be the D (6 bases). V was cut by 0 bases and J by 0 bases, with 12 bases left in between. The CDR3 has 16 amino acids. Germline V gives CDR1 MGHRA, CDR2 YSYEKL. As DNA, the CDR3 is TGCGCCAGCAGCCAAGATGGGGAGGAACCCTCCTACGAGCAGTACTTC. Protein: CASSQDGEEPSYEQYF.

This chain connects TRBV2 to TRBJ2-7; D not certain. This CDR3 has 15 residues. V shed 6 bases and J shed 3 bases, with 18 bases lying between them. Germline-derived CDR1 and CDR2 are SNHLY and FYNNEI. The CDR3 protein is CASSPTAYGLYEQYF. The CDR3 DNA reads as TGTGCCAGCAGCCCAACCGCCTACGGGCTCTACGAGCAGTACTTC.

This chain joins TRBV9 and TRBJ2-1, with D hard to call. Germline CDR1 and CDR2: SGDLS and YYNGEE. V shed 0 bases and J shed 4 bases, with 8 bases lying between them. The CDR3 covers 14 residues. CDR3: CASSVADLYNEQFF. CDR3 DNA: TGTGCCAGCAGCGTAGCGGATCTTTACAATGAGCAGTTCTTC.

The chain recombines TRBV14 with TRBJ2-7, with D unclear. The CDR3 runs 12 residues. In germline, CDR1 is SGHDN, CDR2 FVKESK. Trimming stripped 1 base from V and 2 bases from J, with 3 bases between. In DNA, the CDR3 is TGTGCCAGCAGCCAAGCGCCCTACGAGCAGTACTTC. This codes for CASSQAPYEQYF.

CDR3 amino acids: CASSQGRLEQFF. The CDR3 nucleotides are TGTGCCAGCAGCCAAGGACGACTAGAGCAGTTCTTC. The chain combines TRBV4-2 with TRBJ2-1; possible D gene TRBD2, 5 bases. Trimming removed 1 base from V and 10 bases from J, with 8 bases in between. CDR1 LGHNA and CDR2 YNFKEQ come from the germline V gene. The CDR3 is made up of 12 amino acids.

A few counts support this clone. The chain uses TRBV30 and TRBJ2-3, with 8 bases fitting TRBD2. Unmatched junction bases numbered 11, after V lost 2 bases and J lost 4 bases. Germline loops: CDR1 GTSNPN, CDR2 SVGIG (reference sequence). This CDR3 spans 16 amino acids. CDR3 region: CAWSPTSGLVSDTQYF. Written as DNA, the CDR3 is TGTGCCTGGAGTCCCACCTCGGGACTAGTATCAGATACGCAGTATTTT.

This chain joins TRBV9 and TRBJ1-5; D ambiguous. This CDR3 region has 15 residues. Trimming pared 0 bases from V and 2 bases from J, leaving 9 bases between. Germline CDR1 reads SGDLS; CDR2 reads YYNGEE. The CDR3 nucleotides read TGTGCCAGCAGCGTAGATAGCCAGGGCAATCAGCCCCAGCATTTT. It encodes CASSVDSQGNQPQHF.

This clone has only one observation. V and J are TRBV19 and TRBJ2-1; 9 nucleotides agree with TRBD2. V was pared by 3 bases and J by 7 bases, with 4 bases of the junction left unmatched. The CDR3 has 14 amino acids. The germline gives CDR1 LNHDA, CDR2 SQIVND (reference sequence). The CDR3 nucleotides read TGTGCCAGTAGTATTAGCGGGAGTTGGAATGAGCAGTTCTTC. Its translation is CASSISGSWNEQFF.

The CDR3 sequence is CASSLGGMNTEAFF. In nucleotides, the CDR3 is TGCGCCAGCAGCCTGGGGGGGATGAACACTGAAGCTTTCTTT. The chain is built from TRBV4-1 and TRBJ1-1; D may be TRBD1 (5 bases). V was clipped by 4 bases and J by 0 bases, with 9 bases between them. This CDR3 region has 14 residues. Looked up from germline, CDR1 is MGHRA and CDR2 is YSYEKL.

The V call is TRBV7-2, the J call TRBJ1-2; D perhaps matches TRBD1 (5 bases). The V gene's germline CDR1 is SGHTA and CDR2 FQGNSA. The germline V and J ends were trimmed by 1 base and 0 bases, with 12 bases remaining between them. This CDR3 has 16 residues. CDR3 sequence: CASSLVVWTPNYGYTF. Written as DNA, the CDR3 is TGTGCCAGCAGCTTAGTAGTATGGACACCTAACTATGGCTACACCTTC.

This clone turned up a few times. The chain employs TRBV29-1 and TRBJ2-7, with 12 bases identical to TRBD2. This CDR3 has 13 amino acids. The germline V gene encodes CDR1 SQVTM and CDR2 ANQGSEA. With 7 bases clipped from V and 1 base from J, the junction kept 2 bases outside the gene matches. CDR3 bases: TGCAGCGCGACTAGCGGGAGTTCCTACGAGCAGTACTTC. Protein product: CSATSGSSYEQYF.

The gene calls are TRBV25-1 and TRBJ1-2, with D hard to call. The germline gives CDR1 MGHDK, CDR2 SYGVNS. Trimming took off 1 base at V and 4 bases at J, with 10 bases between the two ends. This CDR3 spans 14 amino acids. The CDR3 loop is CASSESGLSYGYTF. Here the CDR3 DNA reads TGTGCCAGCAGTGAATCGGGGTTGTCCTATGGCTACACCTTC.

This clone was seen a handful of times. J is TRBJ1-1 and V is TRBV30; D not resolved. Germline CDR1 reads GTSNPN; CDR2 reads SVGIG (reference sequence). The CDR3 has 12 amino acids. Trimming left V 1 base short and J 12 bases short, with 15 bases between. The CDR3 DNA sequence: TGTGCCTGGAGTGGGGGATTCCCGGGATCTTTCTTT. It yields the protein CAWSGGFPGSFF.

Comment on this clone: The sample holds other DNA sequences that translate to the same CDR3. The chain links TRBV29-1 to TRBJ2-7; maybe TRBD2 (6 bases). Trimming removed 4 bases from V and 7 bases from J, with 11 bases in between. The CDR3 is 11 amino acids. Germline V gene lookup returns CDR1 SQVTM and CDR2 ANQGSEA. The CDR3 sequence: CSVGSGLEQYF. The CDR3 bases are TGCAGCGTTGGTAGCGGCCTGGAGCAGTACTTC.

This clone turned up a few times. The gene calls are TRBV29-1 and TRBJ2-7; D is unresolved. Germline-derived CDR1 and CDR2 are SQVTM and ANQGSEA. With 4 bases removed from V and 3 bases from J, the gap between germline ends came to 10 bases. The CDR3 extends over 12 amino acids. This chain's CDR3 is CSVGGERYEQYF. In nucleotides, the CDR3 is TGCAGCGTTGGTGGGGAACGCTACGAGCAGTACTTC.

J is TRBJ1-5 and V is TRBV30, with 10 bases lining up with TRBD1. The CDR3 covers 14 residues. With V trimmed by 1 base and J by 5 bases, 2 bases remained unmatched. In germline, CDR1 is GTSNPN, CDR2 SVGIG (reference sequence). The CDR3 nucleotides are TGTGCCTGGAGTGGACAGGGGGCATATCAGCCCCAGCATTTT. Translation gives CAWSGQGAYQPQHF.

The V call is TRBV30, the J call TRBJ2-1; 12 bases align to TRBD1. Per the germline V gene, CDR1 is GTSNPN and CDR2 is SVGIG (reference sequence). The V gene end was trimmed by 2 bases and the J gene end by 7 bases; junction bases not matched to a gene: 3. This CDR3 spans 14 amino acids. DNA for the CDR3: TGTGCCTGGAGTTTGGGACAGGGGGCGAATGAGCAGTTCTTC. Encoded protein: CAWSLGQGANEQFF.